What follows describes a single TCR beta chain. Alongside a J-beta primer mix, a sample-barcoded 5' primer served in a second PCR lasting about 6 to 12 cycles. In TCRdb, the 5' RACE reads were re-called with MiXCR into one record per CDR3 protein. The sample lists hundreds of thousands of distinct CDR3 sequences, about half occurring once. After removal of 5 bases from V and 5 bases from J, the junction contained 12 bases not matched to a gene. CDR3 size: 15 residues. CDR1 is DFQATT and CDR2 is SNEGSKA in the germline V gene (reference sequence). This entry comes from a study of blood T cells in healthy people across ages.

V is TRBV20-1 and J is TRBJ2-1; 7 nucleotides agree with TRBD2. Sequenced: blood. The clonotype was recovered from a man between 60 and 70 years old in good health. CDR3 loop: CSAPGGRAGNNEQFF. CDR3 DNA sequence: TGCAGTGCTCCCGGGGGTCGAGCGGGGAACAATGAGCAGTTCTTC.